This T cell receptor (beta chain) was documented in a study of cytomegalovirus exposure and HLA in healthy donors. Data came from immunoSEQ multiplex PCR; TCRdb stores just in-frame clones and leaves some out. Among 180,000 or so clones listed, roughly nine tenths were seen once. The length of the CDR3 is 15 residues. V was pared by 6 bases and J by 3 bases, with 9 bases of the junction left unmatched. Germline-derived CDR1 and CDR2 are MDHEN and SYDVKM. This clonotype was obtained from a man younger than 40 in good health and CMV-seropositive. The rearrangement joins TRBV28 to TRBJ2-7; 9 nucleotides match TRBD2. Sequencing used PBMCs. Here the CDR3 reads CASSTGLARFYEQYF. The CDR3 DNA reads TGTGCCAGCAGCACGGGACTAGCTCGGTTCTACGAGCAGTACTTC.